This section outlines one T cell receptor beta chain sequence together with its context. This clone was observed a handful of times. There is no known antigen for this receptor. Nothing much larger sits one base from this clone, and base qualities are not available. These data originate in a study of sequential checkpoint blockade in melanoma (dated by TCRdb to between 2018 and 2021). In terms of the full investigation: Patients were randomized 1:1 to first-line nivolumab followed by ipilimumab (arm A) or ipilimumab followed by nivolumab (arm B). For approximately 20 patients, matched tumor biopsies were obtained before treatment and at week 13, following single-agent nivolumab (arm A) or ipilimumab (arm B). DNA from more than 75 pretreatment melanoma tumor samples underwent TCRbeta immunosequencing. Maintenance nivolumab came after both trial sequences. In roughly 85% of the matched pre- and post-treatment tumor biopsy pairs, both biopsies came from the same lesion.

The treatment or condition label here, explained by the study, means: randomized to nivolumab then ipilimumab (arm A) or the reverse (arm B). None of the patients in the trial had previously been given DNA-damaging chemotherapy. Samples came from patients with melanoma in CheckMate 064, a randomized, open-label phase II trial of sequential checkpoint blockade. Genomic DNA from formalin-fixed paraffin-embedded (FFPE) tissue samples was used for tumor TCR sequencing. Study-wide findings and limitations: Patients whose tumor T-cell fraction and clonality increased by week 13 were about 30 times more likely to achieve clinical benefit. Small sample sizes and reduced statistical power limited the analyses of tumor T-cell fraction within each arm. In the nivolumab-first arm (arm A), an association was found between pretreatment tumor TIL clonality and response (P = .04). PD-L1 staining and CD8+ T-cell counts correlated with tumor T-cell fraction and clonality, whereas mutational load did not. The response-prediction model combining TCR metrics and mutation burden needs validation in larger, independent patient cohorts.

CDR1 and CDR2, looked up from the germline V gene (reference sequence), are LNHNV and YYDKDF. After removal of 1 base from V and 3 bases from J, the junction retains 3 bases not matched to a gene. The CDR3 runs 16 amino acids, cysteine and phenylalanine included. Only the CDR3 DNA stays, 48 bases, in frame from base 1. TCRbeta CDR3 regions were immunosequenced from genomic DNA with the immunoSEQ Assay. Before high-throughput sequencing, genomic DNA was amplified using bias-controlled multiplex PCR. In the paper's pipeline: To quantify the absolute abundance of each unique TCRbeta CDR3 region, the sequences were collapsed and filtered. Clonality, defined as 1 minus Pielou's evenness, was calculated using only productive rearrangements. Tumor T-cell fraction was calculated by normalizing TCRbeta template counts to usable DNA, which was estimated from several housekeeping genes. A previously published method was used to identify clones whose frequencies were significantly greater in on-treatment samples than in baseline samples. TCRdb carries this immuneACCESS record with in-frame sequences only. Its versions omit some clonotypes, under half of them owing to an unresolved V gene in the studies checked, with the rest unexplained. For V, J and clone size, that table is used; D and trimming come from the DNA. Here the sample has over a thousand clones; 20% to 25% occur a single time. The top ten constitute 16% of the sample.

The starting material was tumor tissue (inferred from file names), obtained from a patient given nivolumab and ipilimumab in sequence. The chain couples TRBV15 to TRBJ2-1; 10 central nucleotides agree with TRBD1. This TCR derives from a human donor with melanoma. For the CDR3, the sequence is CATSRVGTGVYNEQFF. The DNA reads TGTGCCACCAGCAGAGTAGGGACAGGGGTCTACAATGAGCAGTTCTTC.